This TCR beta chain was captured in a study of blood T cell repertoires in COVID-19 (dated by TCRdb to between 2020 and 2021). Broadly, across the study: The collaborator samples originated in the United States, Italy and Spain and spanned the acute and convalescent phases of COVID-19. The material from the prospective study consisted of cDNA or gDNA derived from T cells, B-cell-depleted T cells, or PBMCs. Deeply sampled blood TCRbeta repertoires from subjects exposed to, actively infected with, or recovered from COVID-19 were included in the dataset. The repertoires were made available in a free public database intended to serve as a resource for research on the immune response to SARS-CoV-2. The samples were drawn from two sources: the first 160 participants of the ongoing ImmuneRACE study, and 950 to 1,500 subjects contributed by 6 global collaborators. Sample metadata almost always included a de-identified subject ID, COVID-19 status, age in years and sex. Where available, HLA class I and class II types were obtained from metadata supplied by the sample provider rather than from assay-based typing. Overall results and qualifications from the work: The amount of clinical and demographic metadata varied by source and participant and was provided uncurated.

TCRbeta CDR3 regions were amplified from genomic DNA by means of the immunoSEQ Assay, a bias-controlled multiplex PCR. As for the authors' bioinformatics: Within the assay, amplification of reference gene primers was used to estimate how many nucleated cells each sample contained. To quantify the absolute abundance of each unique TCRbeta CDR3 rearrangement, sequence reads were collapsed and filtered. For each sample, productive Simpson clonality was calculated as the square root of Simpson's diversity index across productive rearrangements. Sourced from immuneACCESS, this table was stored by TCRdb with only in-frame sequences that have V and J called. A share of the clones is absent; for the studies checked, an unresolved V gene accounts for under half, and the remainder has no known explanation. V and J calls and clone size are as listed in that table; D and trimming were resolved from the DNA. The sample yields around 130,000 clones; 88% were counted once. 10% to 13% of the sample rests with the top ten.

The collaborating institutions used their own protocols to collect whole blood in K2EDTA tubes. For TCRbeta analysis, collaborators shipped samples in one of three forms: frozen whole blood, isolated PBMCs, or DNA extracted from either of those sample types. As concerns this clone: It has no known antigen specificity. Base qualities are not provided; no much larger clone lies one nucleotide away.

Sequencing was done on a sample of peripheral blood. This sequence originates from a man between 60 and 75 years old with active or convalescent COVID-19.

In nucleotides, the sequence is TGTGCCAGCAGCGTAGAAGGTTCGGTAGCGGGAGGAATTGAGCAGTACTTC. It translates as CASSVEGSVAGGIEQYF. The receptor chain draws on TRBV9 and TRBJ2-7; TRBD2 lines up with 10 middle nucleotides. V lost 0 bases and J lost 7 bases, and the count of bases not matched to a germline gene is 13. The CDR3 sequence holds 17 residues, the cysteine and phenylalanine included. Just CDR3 DNA is preserved here, 51 bases in frame from base 1. The CDR1 and CDR2 encoded by the germline V gene are SGDLS and YYNGEE.